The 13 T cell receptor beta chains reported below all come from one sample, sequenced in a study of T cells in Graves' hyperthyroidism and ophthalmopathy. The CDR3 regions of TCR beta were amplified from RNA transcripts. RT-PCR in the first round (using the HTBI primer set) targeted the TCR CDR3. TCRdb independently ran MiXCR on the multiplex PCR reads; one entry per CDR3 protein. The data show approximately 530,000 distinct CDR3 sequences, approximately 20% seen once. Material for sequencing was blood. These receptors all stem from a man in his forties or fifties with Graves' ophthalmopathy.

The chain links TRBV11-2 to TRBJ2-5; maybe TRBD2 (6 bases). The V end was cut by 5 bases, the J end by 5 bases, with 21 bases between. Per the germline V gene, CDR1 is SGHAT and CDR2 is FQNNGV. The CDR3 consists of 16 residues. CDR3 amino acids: CASSATRRGPGETQYF. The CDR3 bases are TGTGCCAGCAGCGCTACTCGGCGGGGCCCTGGGGAGACCCAGTACTTC.

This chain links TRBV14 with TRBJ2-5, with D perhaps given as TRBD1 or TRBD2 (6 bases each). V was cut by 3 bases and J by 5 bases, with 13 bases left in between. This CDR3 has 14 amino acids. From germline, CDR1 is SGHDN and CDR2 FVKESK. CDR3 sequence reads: CASSQAGGRETQYF. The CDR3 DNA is TGTGCCAGCAGCCAGGCCGGGGGCAGGGAGACCCAGTACTTC.

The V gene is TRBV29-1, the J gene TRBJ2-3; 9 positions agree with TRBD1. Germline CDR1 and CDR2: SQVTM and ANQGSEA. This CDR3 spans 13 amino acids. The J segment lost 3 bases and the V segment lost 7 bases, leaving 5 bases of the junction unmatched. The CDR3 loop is CSGTGGATDTQYF. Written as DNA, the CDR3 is TGCAGCGGCACAGGGGGCGCGACAGATACGCAGTATTTT.

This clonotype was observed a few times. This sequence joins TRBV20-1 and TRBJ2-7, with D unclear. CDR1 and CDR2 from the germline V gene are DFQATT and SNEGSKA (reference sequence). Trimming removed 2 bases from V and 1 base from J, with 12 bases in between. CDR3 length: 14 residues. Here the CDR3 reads CSARRATESYEQYF. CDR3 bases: TGCAGTGCTAGAAGGGCTACCGAGTCCTACGAGCAGTACTTC.

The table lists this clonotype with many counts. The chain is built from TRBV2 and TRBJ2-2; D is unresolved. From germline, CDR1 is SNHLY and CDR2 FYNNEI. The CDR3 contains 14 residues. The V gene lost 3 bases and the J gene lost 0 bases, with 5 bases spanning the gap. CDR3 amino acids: CASSEWSNTGELFF. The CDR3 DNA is TGTGCCAGCAGTGAGTGGTCGAACACCGGGGAGCTGTTTTTT.

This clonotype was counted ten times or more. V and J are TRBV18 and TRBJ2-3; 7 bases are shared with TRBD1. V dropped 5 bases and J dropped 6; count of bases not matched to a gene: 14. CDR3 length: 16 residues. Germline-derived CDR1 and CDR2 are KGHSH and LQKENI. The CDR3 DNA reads TGTGCCAGCTCAGGCGACAGGGCGACCTGGAGGGATACGCAGTATTTT. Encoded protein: CASSGDRATWRDTQYF.

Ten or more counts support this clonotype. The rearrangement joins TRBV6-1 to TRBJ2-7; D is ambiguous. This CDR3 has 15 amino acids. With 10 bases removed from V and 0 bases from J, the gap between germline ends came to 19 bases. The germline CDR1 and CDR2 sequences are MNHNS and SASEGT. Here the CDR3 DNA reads TGTGCCATCGTCCTGAAGCGTGTCCTCTCCTACGAGCAGTACTTC. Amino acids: CAIVLKRVLSYEQYF.

The CDR3: CASSSTATIGSRNTEAFF. The CDR3 DNA follows: TGTGCCAGCAGCTCGACAGCTACTATAGGATCCAGGAACACTGAAGCTTTCTTT. The rearrangement uses TRBV7-9 and TRBJ1-1, with D maybe TRBD1 (5 bases). The CDR3 spans 18 residues. The V end lost 4 bases, the J end lost 1 base, and 22 bases lay between the germline ends. Germline V gives CDR1 SEHNR, CDR2 FQNEAQ (reference sequence).

The CDR3: CASSPGTSGFTDTQYF. The CDR3, as DNA: TGTGCCAGCTCCCCAGGGACTAGCGGGTTCACAGATACGCAGTATTTT. The chain recombines TRBV18 with TRBJ2-3, with 12 bases aligning to TRBD2. Germline V gene lookup returns CDR1 KGHSH and CDR2 LQKENI. CDR3 length: 16 amino acids. After removal of 6 bases from V and 2 bases from J, the junction contained 6 bases not matched to a gene.

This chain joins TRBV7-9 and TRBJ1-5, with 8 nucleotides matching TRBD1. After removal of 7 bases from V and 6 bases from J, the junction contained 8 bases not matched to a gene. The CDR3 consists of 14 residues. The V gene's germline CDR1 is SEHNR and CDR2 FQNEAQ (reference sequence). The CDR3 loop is CASNRGEEGQPQHF. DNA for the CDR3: TGTGCCAGCAACAGGGGGGAAGAAGGTCAGCCCCAGCATTTT.

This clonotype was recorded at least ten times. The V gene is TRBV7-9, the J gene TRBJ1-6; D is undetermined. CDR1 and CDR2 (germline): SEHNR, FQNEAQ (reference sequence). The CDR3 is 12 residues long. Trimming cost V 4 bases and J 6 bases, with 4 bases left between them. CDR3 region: CASSSLNSPLHF. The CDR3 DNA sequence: TGTGCCAGCAGCTCCCTTAATTCACCCCTCCACTTT.

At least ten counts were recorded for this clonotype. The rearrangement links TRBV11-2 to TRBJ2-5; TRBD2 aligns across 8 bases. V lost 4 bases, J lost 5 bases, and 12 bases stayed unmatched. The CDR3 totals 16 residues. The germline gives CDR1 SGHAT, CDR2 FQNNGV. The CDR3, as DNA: TGTGCCAGCAGCTCCCCGGGAGGGCCAGGGACGGAGACCCAGTACTTC. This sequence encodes CASSSPGGPGTETQYF.

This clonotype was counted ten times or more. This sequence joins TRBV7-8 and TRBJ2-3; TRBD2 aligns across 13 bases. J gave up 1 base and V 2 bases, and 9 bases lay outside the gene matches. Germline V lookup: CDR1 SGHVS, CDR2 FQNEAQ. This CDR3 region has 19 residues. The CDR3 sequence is CASSLPLAGTSGGTDTQYF. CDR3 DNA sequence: TGTGCCAGCAGCTTACCCCTAGCAGGGACTAGCGGGGGCACAGATACGCAGTATTTT.